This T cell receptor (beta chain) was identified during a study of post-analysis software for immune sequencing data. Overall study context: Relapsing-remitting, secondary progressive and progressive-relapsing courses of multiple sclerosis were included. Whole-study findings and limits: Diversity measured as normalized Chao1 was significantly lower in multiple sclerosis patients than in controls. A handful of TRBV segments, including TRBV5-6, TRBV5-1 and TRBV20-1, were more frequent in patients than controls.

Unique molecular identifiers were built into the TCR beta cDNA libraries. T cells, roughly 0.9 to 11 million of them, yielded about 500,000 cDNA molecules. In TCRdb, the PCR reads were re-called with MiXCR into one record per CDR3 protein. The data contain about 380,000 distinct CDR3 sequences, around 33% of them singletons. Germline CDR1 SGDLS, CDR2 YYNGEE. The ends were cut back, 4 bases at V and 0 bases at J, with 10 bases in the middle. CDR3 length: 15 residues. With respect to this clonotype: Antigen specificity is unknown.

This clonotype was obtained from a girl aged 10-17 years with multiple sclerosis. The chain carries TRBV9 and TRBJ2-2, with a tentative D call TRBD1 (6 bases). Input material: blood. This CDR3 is CASSPGTTNTGELFF. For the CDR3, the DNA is TGTGCCAGCAGCCCCGGGACAACGAACACCGGGGAGCTGTTTTTT.